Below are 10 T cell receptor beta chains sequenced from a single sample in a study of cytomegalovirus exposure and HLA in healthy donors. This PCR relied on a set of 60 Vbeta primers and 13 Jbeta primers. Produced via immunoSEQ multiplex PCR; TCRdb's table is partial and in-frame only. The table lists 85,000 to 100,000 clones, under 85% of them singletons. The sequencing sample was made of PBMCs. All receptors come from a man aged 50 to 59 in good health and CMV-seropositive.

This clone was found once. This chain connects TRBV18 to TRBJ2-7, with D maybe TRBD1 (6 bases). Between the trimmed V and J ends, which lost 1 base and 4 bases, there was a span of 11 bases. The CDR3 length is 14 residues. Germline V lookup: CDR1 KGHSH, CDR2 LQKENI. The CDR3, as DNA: TGTGCCAGCTCACCACGCACGACAGGTTACGAGCAGTACTTC. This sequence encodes CASSPRTTGYEQYF.

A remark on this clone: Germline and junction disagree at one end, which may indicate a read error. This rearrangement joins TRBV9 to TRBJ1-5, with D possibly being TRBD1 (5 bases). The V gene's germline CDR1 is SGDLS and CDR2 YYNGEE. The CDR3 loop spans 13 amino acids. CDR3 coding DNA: TGTGCCAGCAGCGTAGAGGGGAATCAGCCCCAGAATTTT. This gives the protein CASSVEGNQPQNF.

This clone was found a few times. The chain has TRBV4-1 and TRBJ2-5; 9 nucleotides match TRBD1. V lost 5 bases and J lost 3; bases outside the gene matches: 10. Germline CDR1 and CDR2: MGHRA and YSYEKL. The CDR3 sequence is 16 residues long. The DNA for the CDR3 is TGCGCCAGCAGCAGGACCGGGACAGGGCCTGAAGAGACCCAGTACTTC. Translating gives CASSRTGTGPEETQYF.

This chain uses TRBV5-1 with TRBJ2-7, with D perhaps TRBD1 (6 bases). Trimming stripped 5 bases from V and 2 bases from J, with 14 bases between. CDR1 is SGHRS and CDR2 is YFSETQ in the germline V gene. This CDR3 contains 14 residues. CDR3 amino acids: CASRPSKGAYEQYF. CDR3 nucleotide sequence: TGCGCCAGCAGACCTAGTAAGGGGGCCTACGAGCAGTACTTC.

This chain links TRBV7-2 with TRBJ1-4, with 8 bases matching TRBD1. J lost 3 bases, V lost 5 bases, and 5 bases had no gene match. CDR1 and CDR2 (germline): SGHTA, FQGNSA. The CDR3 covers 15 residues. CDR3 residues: CASSLSDRANEKLFF. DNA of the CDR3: TGTGCCAGCAGCCTCTCGGACAGGGCTAATGAAAAACTGTTTTTT.

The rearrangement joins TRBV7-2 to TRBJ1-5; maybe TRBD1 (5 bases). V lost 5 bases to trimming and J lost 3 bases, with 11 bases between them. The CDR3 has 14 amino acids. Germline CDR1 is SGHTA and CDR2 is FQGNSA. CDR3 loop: CASSQRGANQPQHF. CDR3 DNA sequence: TGTGCCAGCAGCCAAAGGGGTGCCAATCAGCCCCAGCATTTT.

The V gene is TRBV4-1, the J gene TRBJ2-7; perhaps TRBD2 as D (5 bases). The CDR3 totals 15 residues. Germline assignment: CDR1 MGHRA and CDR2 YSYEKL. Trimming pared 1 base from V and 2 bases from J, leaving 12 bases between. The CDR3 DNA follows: TGCGCCAGCAGCCAAGGGGAGAGTGGTCCCTACGAGCAGTACTTC. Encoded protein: CASSQGESGPYEQYF.

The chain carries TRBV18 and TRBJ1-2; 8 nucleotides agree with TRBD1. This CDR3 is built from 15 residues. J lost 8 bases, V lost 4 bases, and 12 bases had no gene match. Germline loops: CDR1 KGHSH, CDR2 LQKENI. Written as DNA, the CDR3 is TGTGCCAGCTCACTCCCGGACAGGGTCTCGAAGGGCTACACCTTC. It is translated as CASSLPDRVSKGYTF.

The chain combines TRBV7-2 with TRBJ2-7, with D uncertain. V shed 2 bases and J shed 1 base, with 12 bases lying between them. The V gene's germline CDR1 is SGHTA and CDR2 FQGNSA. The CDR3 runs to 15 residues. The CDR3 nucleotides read TGTGCCAGCAGCTTATTGGCGGTCAGATCCTACGAGCAGTACTTC. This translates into CASSLLAVRSYEQYF.

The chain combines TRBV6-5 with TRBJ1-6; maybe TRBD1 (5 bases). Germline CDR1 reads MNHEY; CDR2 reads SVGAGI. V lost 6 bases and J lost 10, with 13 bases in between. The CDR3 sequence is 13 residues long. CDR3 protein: CASRRGLGSPLHF. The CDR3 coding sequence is TGTGCCAGCAGAAGGGGCCTGGGATCACCCCTCCACTTT.